Shown below are 27 T cell receptor beta chains from a single sample sequenced in a study of T cells after yellow fever vaccination. Each CDR3 protein gets one entry after TCRdb re-called the 5' RACE reads with MiXCR. This sample yields about 220,000 distinct CDR3 sequences, of which roughly 6.3% are seen a single time; approximately 1% belongs to the top ten. The source material was CD4+ T cells sorted from PBMCs, sampled on the day of the yellow fever booster vaccination. These receptors were collected from a man aged 30 to 39 who received the YFV17D yellow fever vaccine.

The rearrangement links TRBV4-3 to TRBJ1-4; D gene unclear. CDR1 and CDR2 from the germline V gene are LGHNA and YSLEER. The CDR3 is 16 amino acids. The V and J ends lost 4 bases and 0 bases respectively, with 12 bases between them. CDR3 DNA sequence: TGCGCCAGCAGCCGGAACTCAGGAGCAACTAATGAAAAACTGTTTTTT. Translation: CASSRNSGATNEKLFF.

J is TRBJ2-3 and V is TRBV4-3; unclear D gene. Trimming removed 0 bases at V and 0 bases at J, with 10 bases between. Per germline, CDR1 LGHNA and CDR2 YSLEER. CDR3 size: 16 residues. The CDR3 bases are TGCGCCAGCAGCCAAGACCCGAGGCCCAGCACAGATACGCAGTATTTT. Translation: CASSQDPRPSTDTQYF.

A few counts support this clonotype. The chain combines TRBV4-3 with TRBJ2-1; maybe TRBD1 (5 bases). Trimming pared 0 bases from V and 12 bases from J, leaving 12 bases between. Germline V gene lookup returns CDR1 LGHNA and CDR2 YSLEER. The CDR3 contains 13 residues. The CDR3 sequence is CASSQDLQAGQFF. In nucleotides, the CDR3 is TGCGCCAGCAGCCAAGATCTACAGGCTGGGCAGTTCTTC.

This clonotype was observed many times. The rearrangement links TRBV19 to TRBJ2-1; no clear D gene. V gave up 6 bases and J gave up 6 bases, with 15 bases separating them. Germline values: CDR1 LNHDA, CDR2 SQIVND (reference sequence). The CDR3 has 14 residues. The CDR3 sequence is CASRGSQVGNEQFF. CDR3 sequence (DNA): TGTGCCAGTAGGGGAAGTCAAGTGGGCAATGAGCAGTTCTTC.

This clonotype was seen repeatedly, ten times or more. The chain couples TRBV20-1 to TRBJ1-2; TRBD1 matches at 10 bases. Germline V lookup: CDR1 DFQATT, CDR2 SNEGSKA (reference sequence). V lost 3 bases to trimming and J lost 3 bases; unmatched junction nucleotides: 10. The CDR3 covers 16 residues. The CDR3 region has the DNA TGCAGTGCTAGTGTAACGGGACAGGGGCCGGACTATGGCTACACCTTC. It yields the protein CSASVTGQGPDYGYTF.

This clonotype was found a few times. The chain couples TRBV18 to TRBJ2-3; D is unresolved. Germline assignment: CDR1 KGHSH and CDR2 LQKENI. This CDR3 region has 15 residues. The V gene lost 2 bases and the J gene lost 0 bases, with 9 bases spanning the gap. CDR3 nucleotide sequence: TGTGCCAGCTCACCAACGGCGGACAGCACAGATACGCAGTATTTT. This gives the protein CASSPTADSTDTQYF.

This chain uses TRBV29-1 with TRBJ2-3, with 7 bases aligning to TRBD2. The junction had 2 bases not matched to a gene; V was cut back by 6 bases and J by 2 bases. CDR1 SQVTM and CDR2 ANQGSEA come from the germline V gene. This CDR3 spans 12 amino acids. CDR3 DNA: TGCAGCGTGGGACTAATCACAGATACGCAGTATTTT. It specifies CSVGLITDTQYF.

This clonotype occurred a few times. The V call is TRBV7-3, the J call TRBJ1-6, with TRBD1 matching over 9 bases. This CDR3 spans 15 amino acids. With V trimmed by 5 bases and J by 7 bases, 6 bases remained unmatched. The germline V gene encodes CDR1 SGHTA and CDR2 FQGTGA. The CDR3 reads CASSAGQGTNSPLHF. The CDR3 region has the DNA TGTGCCAGCAGCGCCGGACAGGGGACCAATTCACCCCTCCACTTT.

This clonotype appeared many times. The chain has TRBV7-9 and TRBJ2-1, with 8 nucleotides matching TRBD2. There are 15 residues in the CDR3. Trimming took 5 bases from V and 7 from J; bases not matched to a gene: 10. The germline V gene encodes CDR1 SEHNR and CDR2 FQNEAQ (reference sequence). The chain's CDR3 is CASSPPGLAGNEQFF. The CDR3 region has the DNA TGTGCCAGCAGCCCTCCCGGACTAGCTGGGAATGAGCAGTTCTTC.

This clonotype was seen only a few times. The genes are TRBV7-2 and TRBJ2-3, with 8 nucleotides matching TRBD2. V shed 0 bases, J shed 6 bases, and the junction held 14 bases outside the gene matches. The CDR3 is 18 residues long. Germline loops: CDR1 SGHTA, CDR2 FQGNSA. CDR3 DNA sequence: TGTGCCAGCAGCTTAGCCCTCCTAGCGGGCGCCCTGGGGGATACGCAGTATTTT. Its protein is CASSLALLAGALGDTQYF.

The sample holds a few counts of this clonotype. This sequence joins TRBV20-1 and TRBJ1-3; tentative D call: TRBD1 (5 bases). The CDR3 contains 16 residues. CDR1 and CDR2 from the germline V gene are DFQATT and SNEGSKA (reference sequence). V was clipped by 0 bases and J by 0 bases, with 12 bases between them. The CDR3 reads CSARDSIGDSGNTIYF. The CDR3 coding sequence is TGCAGTGCTAGAGATTCCATAGGGGACTCTGGAAACACCATATATTTT.

This clonotype was seen more than once but under ten times. V gene TRBV12-3 or TRBV12-4 combines with J gene TRBJ2-5; 9 bases agree with TRBD2. The V gene end was trimmed by 10 bases and the J gene end by 2 bases; junction bases not matched to a gene: 8. The CDR3 has 14 residues. The CDR3 reads CATARTSEQETQYF. DNA of the CDR3: TGTGCCACCGCGCGGACTAGCGAACAAGAGACCCAGTACTTC.

This clonotype showed up just a few times. The chain joins TRBV20-1 to TRBJ2-1, with D unresolved. Germline V lookup: CDR1 DFQATT, CDR2 SNEGSKA (reference sequence). V lost 0 bases and J 5 bases, leaving 14 bases between the germline ends. CDR3 size: 15 residues. CDR3 loop: CSARDNARPNNEQFF. CDR3 DNA sequence: TGCAGTGCTAGAGATAATGCTAGACCCAACAATGAGCAGTTCTTC.

This clonotype was counted many times. CDR3 bases: TGCGCCAGCAGCGGCCGGGGGGGCGTAGCCCTCACTTCGCAAGAGACCCAGTACTTC. Translated: CASSGRGGVALTSQETQYF. The chain uses TRBV5-1 and TRBJ2-5, with 8 nucleotides matching TRBD2. CDR3 length equals 19 residues. The J segment lost 2 bases and the V segment lost 4 bases, leaving 19 bases of the junction unmatched. Germline V gene sequence: CDR1 SGHRS, CDR2 YFSETQ.

The chain is built from TRBV29-1 and TRBJ1-1; D not resolved. Per the germline V gene, CDR1 is SQVTM and CDR2 is ANQGSEA. The ends were cut back, 4 bases at V and 6 bases at J, with 9 bases in the middle. This CDR3 spans 11 amino acids. The CDR3 DNA follows: TGCAGCGTTGGGACTAAATCTGAAGCTTTCTTT. This codes for CSVGTKSEAFF.

This clonotype was counted at least ten times. In DNA form, the CDR3 reads TGTGCCAGCAGTTTGGTAGCGGGAGTTTCAGATACGCAGTATTTT. Protein: CASSLVAGVSDTQYF. The V gene is TRBV6-2 or TRBV6-3, the J gene TRBJ2-3; TRBD2 agrees at 9 bases. This CDR3 comprises 15 residues. Unmatched junction bases numbered 6, after V lost 4 bases and J lost 4 bases. Germline assignment: CDR1 MNHEY and CDR2 SVGEGT.

The chain employs TRBV6-1 and TRBJ2-7; 7 nucleotides line up with TRBD1. Germline CDR1 reads MNHNS; CDR2 reads SASEGT. This CDR3 is built from 14 residues. The V segment lost 5 bases and the J segment 3 bases; nucleotides outside the gene matches: 7. The CDR3 DNA reads TGTGCCAGCAGTACAGGGGTTAATAACTACGAGCAGTACTTC. Protein product: CASSTGVNNYEQYF.

In this sample, this clonotype turned up many times. This sequence joins TRBV29-1 and TRBJ2-5; 8 bases align to TRBD2. J gave up 3 bases and V 7 bases, and 13 bases lay outside the gene matches. Germline CDR1 reads SQVTM; CDR2 reads ANQGSEA. This CDR3 is built from 15 residues. CDR3 protein: CSATLRAGREETQYF. The CDR3 DNA is TGCAGCGCGACCCTACGGGCCGGGAGGGAAGAGACCCAGTACTTC.

This clonotype showed up just a few times. V gene TRBV12-5 combines with J gene TRBJ2-7, with TRBD2 identical over 9 bases. The CDR3 consists of 14 residues. The V gene end was trimmed by 7 bases and the J gene end by 2 bases; junction bases not matched to a gene: 6. Germline CDR1 and CDR2: LGHNT and FRNRAP. CDR3 coding DNA: TGTGCTAGTGCCATAGCGGGAGCTACCTACGAGCAGTACTTC. Translating it yields CASAIAGATYEQYF. Variable domain in full (rest from reference TRBV12-5 and TRBJ2-7): DARVTQTPRHKVTEMGQEVTMRCQPILGHNTVFWYRQTMMQGLELLAYFRNRAPLDDSGMPKDRFSAEMPDATLATLKIQPSEPRDSAVYFCASAIAGATYEQYFGPGTRLTVT.

This chain uses TRBV7-7 with TRBJ2-1; 9 bases match TRBD2. Per the germline V gene, CDR1 is SSHAT and CDR2 is FNYEAQ (reference sequence). Losses at the gene ends were 2 bases for V and 6 bases for J; bases not matched to a gene: 5. There are 15 residues in the CDR3. Here the CDR3 reads CASSLYSGSANEQFF. CDR3 bases: TGTGCCAGCAGCTTATATAGCGGGAGTGCCAATGAGCAGTTCTTC.

The chain uses TRBV20-1 and TRBJ2-5; maybe TRBD1 (6 bases). The germline V gene encodes CDR1 DFQATT and CDR2 SNEGSKA (reference sequence). CDR3 length: 14 amino acids. V lost 6 bases, J lost 4 bases, and 18 bases lay in between. The CDR3 nucleotides are TGCAGTGCAAGCCCCGACAGGCTTGGAGAGACCCAGTACTTC. This translates into CSASPDRLGETQYF.

There are many counts of this clonotype. The chain employs TRBV24-1 and TRBJ2-5; D not certain. Trimming stripped 3 bases from V and 7 bases from J, with 8 bases between. Germline CDR1 is KGHDR and CDR2 is SFDVKD. CDR3 size: 12 residues. The DNA of the CDR3 is TGTGCCACCAGTGATCTCCGTGGGACCCAGTACTTC. Its translation is CATSDLRGTQYF.

The V and J genes are TRBV7-9 and TRBJ2-3; D is ambiguous. Trimming stripped 2 bases from V and 4 bases from J, with 16 bases between. Germline V gene sequence: CDR1 SEHNR, CDR2 FQNEAQ (reference sequence). The CDR3 has 16 residues. This CDR3 reads CASSLTSTGRSDTQYF. CDR3 nucleotide sequence: TGTGCCAGCAGCTTAACAAGTACCGGGCGCTCAGATACGCAGTATTTT.

This sequence joins TRBV3-1 and TRBJ2-1, with a weak D call TRBD2 (5 bases). The ends were cut back, 11 bases at V and 6 bases at J, with 23 bases in the middle. The V gene's germline CDR1 is LGHDT and CDR2 YNNKEL (reference sequence). CDR3 length: 15 amino acids. The CDR3 sequence: CASCRQRIPINEQFF. The CDR3 DNA is TGTGCCTCCTGCCGTCAGCGGATACCGATCAATGAGCAGTTCTTC.

This clonotype occurred many times. V and J are TRBV12-3 or TRBV12-4 and TRBJ2-6; D unresolved. The CDR3 has 17 amino acids. Trimming took off 7 bases at V and 0 bases at J, with 16 bases between the two ends. Here the CDR3 reads CASILSNLYSGANVLTF. As DNA, the CDR3 is TGTGCCAGCATCCTGTCCAACCTTTACTCTGGGGCCAACGTCCTGACTTTC.

In this sample, this clonotype turned up a few times. The rearrangement joins TRBV9 to TRBJ1-2, with D possibly matching TRBD1 (5 bases). The CDR3 extends over 15 amino acids. V was pared by 1 base and J by 6 bases, with 16 bases between. The germline CDR1 and CDR2 sequences are SGDLS and YYNGEE. This chain's CDR3 is CASSVRTGTVNGYTF. The CDR3 bases are TGTGCCAGCAGCGTAAGAACCGGGACCGTTAATGGCTACACCTTC.

This clonotype has ten or more counts. V is TRBV6-2 or TRBV6-3 and J is TRBJ2-2; 12 positions agree with TRBD2. Trimming removed 5 bases from V and 4 bases from J; junction bases left unmatched: 5. Per germline, CDR1 MNHEY and CDR2 SVGEGT. The CDR3 is 16 amino acids. CDR3 in amino acids: CASSLLAGGATGELFF. CDR3 nucleotide sequence: TGTGCCAGCAGTCTGCTAGCGGGAGGGGCCACCGGGGAGCTGTTTTTT.